Shown below are 32 T cell receptor beta chains from a single sample sequenced in a study of naive and memory T cell subsets. General study findings and limits: Especially in CD8 cells, naive repertoires contained a few larger clonotypes, possibly CD45RA-re-expressing memory cells.

These receptors have no identified antigens. An equimolar mix of two oligonucleotides served as the beta constant-region primer for TRBC1 and TRBC2. Nested alpha and beta constant-region primers with the SP2 primer drove four PCR rounds on ligated cDNA. TCRdb re-analysed the UMI-ligation and nested PCR reads in MiXCR, keeping a single row per CDR3 protein. The data show over 130,000 distinct CDR3 sequences, about a fifth seen once. Sequencing was performed on naive CD8+ T cells from blood. The receptors come from a human donor in good health.

CDR3 in DNA: TGTGCCTGGACTAGGTGGGTGAAAGATACGCAGTATTTT. As protein: CAWTRWVKDTQYF. The V call is TRBV30, the J call TRBJ2-3, with D unclear. The V gene's germline CDR1 is GTSNPN and CDR2 SVGIG (reference sequence). V lost 4 bases to trimming and J lost 5 bases, with 13 bases between them. The CDR3 spans 13 residues. The full variable domain, rest sourced from reference TRBV30 and TRBJ2-3, is SQTIHQWPATLVQPVGSPLSLECTVEGTSNPNLYWYRQAAGRGLQLLFYSVGIGQISSEVPQNLSASRPQDRQFILSSKKLLLSDSGFYLCAWTRWVKDTQYFGPGTRLTVL.

This clonotype was found a few times. The rearrangement uses TRBV7-9 and TRBJ2-5; D uncertain. The germline V gene encodes CDR1 SEHNR and CDR2 FQNEAQ (reference sequence). There are 15 residues in the CDR3. The germline V and J ends were trimmed by 1 base and 2 bases, with 11 bases remaining between them. In DNA, the CDR3 is TGTGCCAGCAGCTTAGTAGTAGAGAGGCAAGAGACCCAGTACTTC. This codes for CASSLVVERQETQYF. Full variable domain (remainder filled in from reference TRBV7-9 and TRBJ2-5): DTGVSQNPRHKITKRGQNVTFRCDPISEHNRLYWYRQTLGQGPEFLTYFQNEAQLEKSRLLSDRFSAERPKGSFSTLEIQRTEQGDSAMYLCASSLVVERQETQYFGPGTRLLVL.

The V gene is TRBV20-1, the J gene TRBJ2-4; TRBD2 aligns across 9 bases. This CDR3 comprises 16 residues. V was clipped by 0 bases and J by 8 bases; unmatched bases: 11. CDR1 is DFQATT and CDR2 is SNEGSKA in the germline V gene (reference sequence). The CDR3 DNA sequence: TGCAGTGCTAGAGATATCCCTAGCGGGACGCAGGACATTCAGTACTTC. It encodes CSARDIPSGTQDIQYF.

This clonotype was detected once. This chain joins TRBV29-1 and TRBJ2-3, with TRBD2 matching over 8 bases. Germline CDR1 and CDR2: SQVTM and ANQGSEA. This CDR3 has 16 amino acids. With V trimmed by 4 bases and J by 0 bases, 9 bases remained unmatched. The CDR3, as DNA: TGCAGCGTTGTTAGATGGGCGGGAGGAAGCACAGATACGCAGTATTTT. It yields the protein CSVVRWAGGSTDTQYF.

The chain recombines TRBV12-3 or TRBV12-4 with TRBJ2-1; TRBD2 matches 9 bases. Trimming removed 3 bases from V and 5 bases from J; junction bases left unmatched: 2. CDR3 length: 14 residues. The CDR3 region is CASSFAGGDNEQFF. The CDR3 coding sequence is TGTGCCAGCAGTTTCGCGGGAGGGGACAATGAGCAGTTCTTC.

The chain recombines TRBV23-1 with TRBJ1-5; D unresolved. TRBV23-1 is an ORF, with its function uncertain. Trimming removed 6 bases from V and 6 bases from J, with 9 bases in between. The CDR3 runs to 12 residues. The CDR3 is CASSPPVQPQHF. CDR3 in DNA: TGCGCCAGCAGCCCTCCGGTTCAGCCCCAGCATTTT.

The chain is built from TRBV5-1 and TRBJ2-4; 7 bases agree with TRBD2. After removal of 0 bases from V and 0 bases from J, the junction contained 3 bases not matched to a gene. The CDR3 loop spans 16 amino acids. Germline CDR1 is SGHRS and CDR2 is YFSETQ. CDR3 bases: TGCGCCAGCAGCTTGGAGGGACTACTAGCCAAAAACATTCAGTACTTC. It encodes CASSLEGLLAKNIQYF.

Only a few counts were recorded for this clonotype. CDR3 amino acids: CAIQGANEQFF. CDR3 nucleotides: TGTGCCATCCAGGGGGCCAATGAGCAGTTCTTC. V usage is TRBV6-1 and J usage is TRBJ2-1; 8 bases match TRBD1. The CDR3 spans 11 residues. Germline values: CDR1 MNHNS, CDR2 SASEGT. J was trimmed by 6 bases and V by 10 bases; bases with no gene match: 2.

A few counts support this clonotype. V gene TRBV27 combines with J gene TRBJ2-1; maybe TRBD2 (6 bases). This CDR3 has 12 amino acids. From germline, CDR1 is MNHEY and CDR2 SMNVEV (reference sequence). V gave up 9 bases and J gave up 3 bases, with 9 bases separating them. The CDR3 sequence is CASSGSYNEQFF. The CDR3 DNA sequence: TGTGCCAGTTCCGGGAGCTACAATGAGCAGTTCTTC.

In this sample, this clonotype turned up a few times. The chain carries TRBV19 and TRBJ1-3, with D possibly TRBD1 on 5 matching bases. Trimming stripped 5 bases from V and 2 bases from J, with 10 bases between. The CDR3 is 14 amino acids. CDR1 is LNHDA and CDR2 is SQIVND in the germline V gene (reference sequence). CDR3 coding DNA: TGTGCCAGTAGTCACGGGACGGCTGGAAACACCATATATTTT. The encoded protein is CASSHGTAGNTIYF.

This clonotype was detected a few times. This chain connects TRBV7-9 to TRBJ2-1; possible D gene TRBD2, 5 bases. The ends were cut back, 1 base at V and 5 bases at J, with 9 bases in the middle. Germline V gene lookup returns CDR1 SEHNR and CDR2 FQNEAQ (reference sequence). CDR3 length: 14 amino acids. CDR3 protein: CASSLVSGNNEQFF. CDR3 coding DNA: TGTGCCAGCAGCTTAGTTTCGGGAAACAATGAGCAGTTCTTC.

The chain uses TRBV5-1 and TRBJ2-7; 8 bases agree with TRBD2. The CDR3 covers 14 residues. Looked up from germline, CDR1 is SGHRS and CDR2 is YFSETQ. Trimming at V came to 10 bases and at J to 3 bases, leaving 12 bases not matched to a gene. The CDR3 DNA is TGCGCCGCGAGGGTCCAGCGGGAGTACTACGAGCAGTACTTC. This codes for CAARVQREYYEQYF. The variable domain in full, with the rest retrieved from reference TRBV5-1 and TRBJ2-7, is KAGVTQTPRYLIKTRGQQVTLSCSPISGHRSVSWYQQTPGQGLQFLFEYFSETQRNKGNFPGRFSGRQFSNSRSEMNVSTLELGDSALYLCAARVQREYYEQYFGPGTRLTVT.

This clonotype was recorded a few times. The chain links TRBV2 to TRBJ2-6; D might be TRBD1 or TRBD2, each matching 6 bases. The ends were cut back, 10 bases at V and 10 bases at J, with 23 bases in the middle. The CDR3 runs to 15 residues. Germline V gene sequence: CDR1 SNHLY, CDR2 FYNNEI. DNA of the CDR3: TGTGCCACCTACACCCCGAAGGGGGGCGGAAACGTCCTGACTTTC. It encodes CATYTPKGGGNVLTF.

The chain couples TRBV20-1 to TRBJ2-7; 8 nucleotides agree with TRBD1. Germline-derived CDR1 and CDR2 are DFQATT and SNEGSKA (reference sequence). Unmatched junction bases numbered 2, after V lost 1 base and J lost 3 bases. The CDR3 has 13 amino acids. The CDR3 loop reads CSARGTGSYEQYF. The CDR3 nucleotides are TGCAGTGCTAGAGGGACAGGGAGCTACGAGCAGTACTTC.

In its sample, this clonotype was seen many times. The chain links TRBV29-1 to TRBJ2-7, with D perhaps being TRBD1 or TRBD2 (5 bases each). V lost 4 bases to trimming and J lost 3 bases, with 13 bases between them. CDR3 length: 13 amino acids. The V gene's germline CDR1 is SQVTM and CDR2 ANQGSEA. The CDR3 DNA reads TGCAGCGTTGCCCTAAGGGACGTCTACGAGCAGTACTTC. It is translated as CSVALRDVYEQYF.

This chain links TRBV3-1 with TRBJ1-1; tentatively, D is TRBD1 (6 bases). Germline V lookup: CDR1 LGHDT, CDR2 YNNKEL (reference sequence). This CDR3 spans 15 amino acids. Trimming shortened V by 1 base and J by 6 bases, and 15 bases separated the two germline ends. The CDR3 here is CASSQGLQGLAEAFF. CDR3 coding DNA: TGTGCCAGCAGCCAAGGCTTACAGGGACTAGCTGAAGCTTTCTTT.

This clonotype showed up just a few times. The gene calls are TRBV28 and TRBJ2-7; D gene uncertain. The germline V gene has CDR1 MDHEN and CDR2 SYDVKM. The V end was cut by 4 bases, the J end by 6 bases, with 7 bases between. CDR3 length: 11 residues. CDR3 in amino acids: CASSWLAEQYF. The CDR3 coding sequence is TGTGCCAGCAGTTGGTTGGCCGAGCAGTACTTC. The full variable domain, with the rest looked up from reference TRBV28 and TRBJ2-7, is DVKVTQSSRYLVKRTGEKVFLECVQDMDHENMFWYRQDPGLGLRLIYFSYDVKMKEKGDIPEGYSVSREKKERFSLILESASTNQTSMYLCASSWLAEQYFGPGTRLTVT.

This clonotype was counted ten times or more. J is TRBJ2-7 and V is TRBV14, with 10 positions matching TRBD1. J lost 2 bases, V lost 3 bases, and 7 bases had no gene match. CDR3 length: 16 amino acids. The germline V gene has CDR1 SGHDN and CDR2 FVKESK. The CDR3 nucleotides are TGTGCCAGCAGCCACCCCTGGACAGGGGGGACCTACGAGCAGTACTTC. Protein sequence: CASSHPWTGGTYEQYF.

The chain is built from TRBV27 and TRBJ1-2; possibly TRBD1 for D (5 bases). Germline V CDR1 and CDR2: MNHEY, SMNVEV (reference sequence). The ends were cut back, 4 bases at V and 4 bases at J, with 16 bases in the middle. The CDR3 has 15 amino acids. The CDR3 coding sequence is TGTGCCAGCAGTTCCCACGGGACCTCTGGCTATGGCTACACCTTC. Encoded protein: CASSSHGTSGYGYTF.

The CDR3 coding sequence is TGCAGTGCTAGAGATCGGGATAGGGGGCCAGATACGCAGTATTTT. The encoded protein is CSARDRDRGPDTQYF. The chain employs TRBV20-1 and TRBJ2-3; 7 bases fit TRBD1. The trim removed 0 bases at V and 4 bases at J, leaving 7 bases unmatched. The CDR3 runs 15 residues. CDR1 and CDR2 (germline): DFQATT, SNEGSKA (reference sequence).

V usage is TRBV2 and J usage is TRBJ2-7; tentative D call: TRBD2 (6 bases). The germline V gene has CDR1 SNHLY and CDR2 FYNNEI. The CDR3 extends over 12 amino acids. Trimming took 6 bases from V and 5 from J, leaving 11 bases between them. CDR3 bases: TGTGCCAGCAGAGGAGGGATCCACGAGCAGTACTTC. Its translation is CASRGGIHEQYF.

The gene calls are TRBV4-1 and TRBJ2-5, with D possibly being TRBD2 (6 bases). The V end lost 4 bases, the J end lost 0 bases, and 18 bases lay between the germline ends. Germline CDR1 is MGHRA and CDR2 is YSYEKL. CDR3 size: 17 residues. The CDR3 loop is CASSLGLGGLYQETQYF. CDR3 sequence (DNA): TGCGCCAGCAGCCTGGGACTCGGCGGGCTGTACCAAGAGACCCAGTACTTC.

A remark on this clonotype: Without the conserved terminal phenylalanine or tryptophan, this CDR3 likely stems from a read error. It is unclear where the CDR3 begins or ends on the DNA, so no DNA is shown, and the CDR3 is as TCRdb lists it. The rearrangement links TRBV5-8 to TRBJ2-1; no DNA check was done on the table's D call, TRBD2. The CDR3 totals 17 residues, both ends included. Germline lookup yields CDR1 SGHTS and CDR2 YDEGEE. The CDR3 here is CASSLVTGLAGDIEQLL.

The gene calls are TRBV19 and TRBJ2-6; 12 nucleotides align to TRBD1. Per germline, CDR1 LNHDA and CDR2 SQIVND (reference sequence). There are 19 residues in the CDR3. V shed 3 bases, J shed 4 bases, and the junction held 10 bases outside the gene matches. CDR3 sequence (DNA): TGTGCCAGTAGTATCGAGGAGTGGGACAGGGGGCGCGGGGCCAACGTCCTGACTTTC. This sequence encodes CASSIEEWDRGRGANVLTF.

This clonotype was counted only a few times. The chain employs TRBV5-1 and TRBJ2-3, with no clear D. The CDR3 has 15 amino acids. Germline assignment: CDR1 SGHRS and CDR2 YFSETQ. Trimming took 7 bases from V and 0 from J, leaving 15 bases between them. This chain's CDR3 is CASGVEASSTDTQYF. The CDR3 nucleotides read TGCGCCAGCGGGGTCGAAGCGTCGAGCACAGATACGCAGTATTTT. The whole variable domain, remainder taken from reference TRBV5-1 and TRBJ2-3, is KAGVTQTPRYLIKTRGQQVTLSCSPISGHRSVSWYQQTPGQGLQFLFEYFSETQRNKGNFPGRFSGRQFSNSRSEMNVSTLELGDSALYLCASGVEASSTDTQYFGPGTRLTVL.

The genes are TRBV6-5 and TRBJ1-1; weak D call: TRBD1 (5 bases). V lost 8 bases and J 6 bases, leaving 10 bases between the germline ends. CDR1 and CDR2 (germline): MNHEY, SVGAGI. The length of the CDR3 is 11 residues. The DNA for the CDR3 is TGTGCCAGCCGAAGGGGACCTGAAGCTTTCTTT. Translation gives CASRRGPEAFF.

This clonotype was observed many times. The rearrangement links TRBV5-5 to TRBJ1-6; D gene unclear. The CDR3 consists of 14 residues. Trimming stripped 1 base from V and 8 bases from J, with 10 bases between. CDR1 is SGHKS, CDR2 YYEKEE, per germline (reference sequence). Here the CDR3 DNA reads TGTGCCAGCAGCTTGTTCGGCGGAGATTCACCCCTCCACTTT. Protein sequence: CASSLFGGDSPLHF.

This clonotype came up a few times. The chain is built from TRBV4-1 and TRBJ2-1, with TRBD2 matching 8 bases. Unmatched junction bases numbered 10, after V lost 1 base and J lost 8 bases. CDR3 length: 16 residues. The germline CDR1 and CDR2 sequences are MGHRA and YSYEKL. The CDR3 region has the DNA TGCGCCAGCAGCCAAGTCGGAGCGGGAGAATGGGATGAGCAGTTCTTC. Translation gives CASSQVGAGEWDEQFF.

The rearrangement uses TRBV5-5 and TRBJ2-1; tentatively, D is TRBD2 (6 bases). Germline V gene data show CDR1 as SGHKS and CDR2 as YYEKEE (reference sequence). V shed 2 bases and J shed 7 bases, with 10 bases lying between them. The CDR3 length is 13 residues. The CDR3 loop reads CASSFPGANEQFF. DNA of the CDR3: TGTGCCAGCAGCTTCCCGGGAGCGAATGAGCAGTTCTTC.

On this clonotype: One end of the junction fails to match germline, which may point to a read error. V is TRBV6-5 and J is TRBJ1-2; D not resolved. The CDR3 loop spans 17 amino acids. Per the germline V gene, CDR1 is MNHEY and CDR2 is SVGAGI. The CDR3 reads CASSYLEAGWGNYGYTF. The CDR3 region has the DNA TGTGCCAGCAGCTACTTGGAAGCGGGGTGGGGAAACTATGGCTACACCTTC.

V usage is TRBV5-6 and J usage is TRBJ1-5; D is possibly TRBD1 (6 bases). Germline V lookup: CDR1 SGHDT, CDR2 YYEEEE. The CDR3 has 14 amino acids. V was cut by 3 bases and J by 3 bases, with 10 bases left in between. The CDR3 region has the DNA TGTGCCAGCAGCTACGGACAGCTCAATCAGCCCCAGCATTTT. Amino acids: CASSYGQLNQPQHF.

This sequence joins TRBV4-1 and TRBJ2-5; the match to TRBD2 covers 7 bases. Germline CDR1 MGHRA, CDR2 YSYEKL. The CDR3 totals 14 residues. V trimming: 5 bases; J trimming: 4 bases; junction bases outside the gene matches: 7. For the CDR3, the DNA is TGCGCCAGCAGCTATGATGGGGAGGGAGAGACCCAGTACTTC. Amino acid sequence: CASSYDGEGETQYF.